These 14 T cell receptor beta chains were all obtained from the same sample, sequenced in a study of cytomegalovirus exposure and HLA in healthy donors. The PCR contained 60 Vbeta and 13 Jbeta primers. Measured with immunoSEQ multiplex PCR; TCRdb has only the in-frame clones, and not every one. There are roughly 200,000 clones in the sample; about 82% occur only once, and around 2.3% lies in the top ten. Sequences were obtained from PBMCs. These receptors were collected from a woman between 50 and 59 years old in good health and CMV-seronegative.

The chain joins TRBV19 to TRBJ2-1; 9 bases map to TRBD1. The CDR3 length is 15 residues. From germline, CDR1 is LNHDA and CDR2 SQIVND (reference sequence). Trimming took 9 bases from V and 7 from J; bases not matched to a gene: 13. CDR3 residues: CASTHRTGVSNEQFF. The CDR3 DNA sequence: TGTGCCAGCACGCACCGGACAGGGGTATCAAATGAGCAGTTCTTC.

J is TRBJ2-5 and V is TRBV5-4; perhaps TRBD2 as D (5 bases). Trimming took 5 bases from V and 2 from J, leaving 10 bases between them. This CDR3 comprises 13 residues. Per the germline V gene, CDR1 is SGHNT and CDR2 is YYREEE (reference sequence). The CDR3 nucleotides read TGTGCCAGCAGGACGAGCGGACAAGAGACCCAGTACTTC. The encoded protein is CASRTSGQETQYF.

Points on this clone: A read error may produce the germline difference seen at one junction end. The genes are TRBV7-9 and TRBJ2-6; weak D call: TRBD2 (5 bases). The CDR3 sequence is 16 residues long. Germline V lookup: CDR1 SEHNR, CDR2 FQNEAQ (reference sequence). CDR3 in DNA: TGTTCCAGCAGCGCCATCGGGGAACCTGGGGCCAACGTCCTGACTTTC. This translates into CSSSAIGEPGANVLTF.

J is TRBJ2-1 and V is TRBV13, with 10 nucleotides matching TRBD2. The CDR3 runs 14 residues. The ends lost 5 bases at V and 7 bases at J; junction bases unmatched: 5. Per the germline V gene, CDR1 is PRHDT and CDR2 is FYEKMQ (reference sequence). CDR3: CASSQTSGQNEQFF. The CDR3 nucleotides read TGTGCCAGCAGCCAGACTAGCGGGCAGAATGAGCAGTTCTTC.

The chain combines TRBV6-1 with TRBJ1-5; no reliable D call. The CDR3 spans 13 residues. Trimming pared 4 bases from V and 3 bases from J, leaving 7 bases between. From germline, CDR1 is MNHNS and CDR2 SASEGT. The CDR3 region has the DNA TGTGCCAGCAGTGGAGGTTCCAATCAGCCCCAGCATTTT. The encoded protein is CASSGGSNQPQHF.

The chain recombines TRBV28 with TRBJ2-1, with 7 bases aligning to TRBD2. The CDR3 sequence is 15 residues long. V trimming: 3 bases; J trimming: 5 bases; junction bases outside the gene matches: 7. Germline lookup yields CDR1 MDHEN and CDR2 SYDVKM. This CDR3 is CASSLGGSPHNEQFF. The CDR3 DNA sequence: TGTGCCAGCAGTTTGGGCGGGAGCCCCCACAATGAGCAGTTCTTC.

The rearrangement uses TRBV10-3 and TRBJ2-7; a weak D match, TRBD2 (5 bases). Germline V lookup: CDR1 ENHRY, CDR2 SYGVKD. V lost 2 bases, J lost 4 bases, and 15 bases lay in between. The CDR3 length is 15 residues. In DNA form, the CDR3 reads TGTGCCATCAGTGAGGGGAGAGACGCTTTTTACGAGCAGTACTTC. It yields the protein CAISEGRDAFYEQYF.

The chain has TRBV7-8 and TRBJ1-2, with TRBD1 matching 7 bases. Trimming took 5 bases from V and 8 from J; bases not matched to a gene: 14. This CDR3 comprises 15 residues. Per germline, CDR1 SGHVS and CDR2 FQNEAQ. In DNA, the CDR3 is TGTGCCAGCAGCACCCGACAGGGAATAAGTTGGGGCTACACCTTC. Translation: CASSTRQGISWGYTF.

The chain links TRBV7-2 to TRBJ1-1, with D unclear. Germline CDR1 and CDR2: SGHTA and FQGNSA. The ends were cut back, 5 bases at V and 3 bases at J, with 10 bases in the middle. This CDR3 is 13 amino acids long. Here the CDR3 reads CASSRRGHTEAFF. The CDR3 region has the DNA TGTGCCAGCAGCCGCCGTGGGCACACTGAAGCTTTCTTT.

In its sample, this clone was seen a few times. This chain joins TRBV18 and TRBJ2-1, with D uncertain. The CDR3 is 13 amino acids. CDR1 is KGHSH and CDR2 is LQKENI in the germline V gene. The germline V and J ends were trimmed by 1 base and 5 bases, with 6 bases remaining between them. The CDR3: CASSPLGNNEQFF. The DNA for the CDR3 is TGTGCCAGCTCACCACTCGGTAACAATGAGCAGTTCTTC.

The chain recombines TRBV7-2 with TRBJ1-2; D is unclear. The CDR3 spans 15 residues. V lost 5 bases and J 2 bases, leaving 15 bases between the germline ends. CDR1 and CDR2 (germline): SGHTA, FQGNSA. The CDR3 region is CASSPTGPGNYGYTF. The CDR3 nucleotides read TGTGCCAGCAGCCCTACTGGACCGGGGAACTATGGCTACACCTTC.

The gene calls are TRBV18 and TRBJ1-4; D might be TRBD1 (6 bases). The CDR3 has 14 residues. Trimming pared 6 bases from V and 8 bases from J, leaving 16 bases between. CDR1 is KGHSH and CDR2 is LQKENI in the germline V gene. The CDR3 DNA follows: TGTGCCAGCTCCCTCACCAGGACAGAAGAAAAACTGTTTTTT. Amino acids: CASSLTRTEEKLFF.

The CDR3 coding sequence is TGTGCCACCTACACAGGGGGTGGATACTATGGCTACACCTTC. It encodes CATYTGGGYYGYTF. The chain links TRBV10-3 to TRBJ1-2; 8 bases match TRBD1. Trimming removed 10 bases from V and 3 bases from J; junction bases left unmatched: 10. Looked up from germline, CDR1 is ENHRY and CDR2 is SYGVKD. This CDR3 has 14 residues.

This clone was counted between two and nine times. This sample includes further DNA sequences coding for the same CDR3. The chain couples TRBV18 to TRBJ2-6; 7 nucleotides align to TRBD1. The ends lost 3 bases at V and 1 base at J; junction bases unmatched: 3. From germline, CDR1 is KGHSH and CDR2 LQKENI. CDR3 size: 16 residues. CDR3 sequence reads: CASSPLQGSGANVLTF. CDR3 in DNA: TGTGCCAGCTCACCTCTACAGGGGTCTGGGGCCAACGTCCTGACTTTC. Based on the CDR3 plus reference TRBV18 and TRBJ2-6, the full variable domain is NAGVMQNPRHLVRRRGQEARLRCSPMKGHSHVYWYRQLPEEGLKFMVYLQKENIIDESGMPKERFSAEFPKEGPSILRIQQVVRGDSAAYFCASSPLQGSGANVLTFGAGSRLTVL.